This record concerns one T cell receptor (beta chain) sequence. The V gene's germline CDR1 is MGHRA and CDR2 YSYEKL. The CDR3 length is 13 residues. V was clipped by 3 bases and J by 5 bases, with 7 bases between them. The data were taken from a study of PD-L1 blockade in urothelial cancer. Assay used: immunoSEQ multiplex PCR; TCRdb lists only in-frame clones, some missing. The sample has 56,000 or so clones, 85% seen once; the top ten hold 15% to 18%. Time point reported: pretreatment peripheral blood. This clonotype originated in a man aged 70 or older with urothelial cancer. The sample in question was PBMCs, obtained around atezolizumab (anti-PD-L1) treatment. This chain connects TRBV4-1 to TRBJ2-2; D not certain. CDR3 sequence: CASSQLETGELFF. The CDR3, as DNA: TGCGCCAGCAGCCAGTTAGAGACCGGGGAGCTGTTTTTT.